Detailed here is one TCR beta chain. Its antigen specificity is not known. No base quality information exists; no much larger clone differs at one position. The V and J ends are trimmed by 5 bases and 8 bases, leaving 13 bases between them. The CDR3 sequence holds 13 residues, the cysteine and phenylalanine included. Only CDR3 DNA is held: 39 bases, read in frame from base 1. CDR1 SNHLY and CDR2 FYNNEI were looked up in the germline V gene. The library was built by means of 5' RACE. The instrument was an Illumina HiSeq 2000. A universal primer binding site was added through template switching, and the final cDNA carried a unique molecular identifier so that TCR cDNA molecules could be counted accurately. Specific primers in the conserved constant-segment region were used to synthesize first-strand cDNA for the TCR alpha and beta chains. To control for contamination, each cDNA library was double barcoded with a SMART-Mk sample barcode plus Illumina barcodes. TruSeq adapter sequences and Illumina sample barcodes were added in two successive PCR steps. TCR alpha and beta cDNA libraries were sequenced on the Illumina HiSeq platform with custom primers. The authors' pipeline ran thus. Raw reads were processed with MiGEC to extract unique molecular identifiers, and MiXCR was used to determine CDR3 positions. For each individual, recombination models were inferred using an EM algorithm with the repgenHMM and IGoR tools. The analysis of shared clonotypes was done with the tcR package in R, with sharing normalized by the product of cloneset sizes. To study raw recombination free of thymic and clonal selection effects, out-of-frame nonproductive sequences were analyzed. Through fastp at Q25 and MiXCR, TCRdb rebuilt clones from the public reads, retaining in-frame beta chains. Under each unique CDR3 protein, matching rows form one entry showing the most common genes and DNA. The V and J calls and clone size come from TCRdb's table, not from the authors' own analysis. The sample table holds some 1,600,000 distinct CDR3 sequences, of which about 30% were seen once. The ten largest make up approximately 0.29% of the sample.

This sample was included in a study of identical twins (dated by TCRdb to about 2016). In terms of the full investigation: To test whether fetal clonotypes persist, the study used deep sequencing on TCR alpha and beta repertoires from monozygotic twins, unrelated adults of various ages, and cord blood. To rule out contamination, replicate twin experiments were performed at different times with different library preparation protocols. What the work shows at the level of the full study, not this receptor alone: In beta out-of-frame sequences, excess twin sharing was weaker, because having fewer shared sequences lowered the signal-to-noise ratio. Because the same donors could not be followed over many years, the conclusions relied on cross-sectional statistical analysis. Invariant T cells such as MAIT and iNKT could partly confound zero-insertion analyses, although diverse VJ usage argued against such confounding for most clonotypes. Fewer insertions were carried by abundant cord blood beta clonotypes; a weaker similar trend was observed in young adult naive repertoires, while no such trend was observed in memory repertoires. Recombination models systematically underestimated out-of-frame TCR alpha sharing in monozygotic twins but agreed with sharing between unrelated individuals. Compared with coincidental sharing between unrelated individuals, out-of-frame TCR alpha sequences shared between twins showed an excess of sequences with low generation probability.

Only healthy Caucasian donors were included. This clonotype originated in a newborn girl in good health. The chain is made from TRBV2 and TRBJ2-1; the D segment could be TRBD1, given 6 matching bases. The specimen was cord blood. The CDR3 amino acid sequence is: CASSPYYRDEQFF. The DNA reads as follows: TGTGCCAGCAGTCCGTACTACAGGGATGAGCAGTTCTTC.